These 27 T cell receptor beta chains were all obtained from the same sample, sequenced in a study of T-cell memory formation after mild COVID-19 (dated by TCRdb to about 2021). The library was built by means of 5' RACE. Sequencing was carried out with an Illumina NovaSeq 6000. Starting from the raw public reads, TCRdb applied fastp trimming at Q25, assembled clones with MiXCR and retained in-frame beta chains. For every CDR3 protein sequence, its rows merge into one entry that carries the most common genes and DNA. A total of tens of thousands of distinct CDR3 sequences appear in this sample, around 21% of them only once. The top ten clonotypes cover about 1.5% of the sample. The sequenced sample consisted of PBMCs or a T cell subset sorted from them (not recorded which). These receptors all stem from an adult who had mild COVID-19 (a few samples of this study predate the infection). The sample titles of this study are shuffled in the database, so cell type and time point are left out.

The sample holds many counts of this clonotype. The rearrangement joins TRBV29-1 to TRBJ2-4; D is uncertain. CDR3 length: 14 residues. The germline CDR1 and CDR2 sequences are SQVTM and ANQGSEA. Between the trimmed V and J ends, which lost 0 bases and 1 base, there was a span of 7 bases. The CDR3 is CSVEDGLAKNIQYF. Here the CDR3 DNA reads TGCAGCGTTGAAGACGGGCTCGCCAAAAACATTCAGTACTTC.

The V call is TRBV20-1, the J call TRBJ2-3, with D possibly matching TRBD2 (5 bases). The CDR3 length is 15 residues. V shed 0 bases and J shed 3 bases, with 13 bases lying between them. Germline CDR1 is DFQATT and CDR2 is SNEGSKA (reference sequence). CDR3 region: CSARDERELTDTQYF. Here the CDR3 DNA reads TGCAGTGCTAGAGATGAGAGGGAGTTGACAGATACGCAGTATTTT.

This clonotype is medium-sized by share. V gene TRBV10-3 combines with J gene TRBJ2-1; maybe TRBD2 (6 bases). V lost 8 bases and J 6 bases, leaving 14 bases between the germline ends. The CDR3 length is 13 residues. CDR1 is ENHRY, CDR2 SYGVKD, per germline. CDR3 protein: CAIGLLGTNEQFF. CDR3 DNA: TGTGCCATCGGACTATTGGGGACCAATGAGCAGTTCTTC.

This clonotype was recorded many times. The chain couples TRBV7-9 to TRBJ2-4; weak D call: TRBD2 (5 bases). The ends were cut back, 6 bases at V and 0 bases at J, with 6 bases in the middle. This CDR3 is built from 13 residues. Germline V gene data show CDR1 as SEHNR and CDR2 as FQNEAQ (reference sequence). For the CDR3, the DNA is TGTGCCAGCAGAGAGGGAGCCAAAAACATTCAGTACTTC. Translation: CASREGAKNIQYF.

This clonotype occurred many times. The chain carries TRBV4-3 and TRBJ2-5, with D tentatively TRBD2 (5 bases). Germline V gene sequence: CDR1 LGHNA, CDR2 YSLEER. The CDR3 covers 13 residues. The V gene lost 5 bases and the J gene lost 2 bases, with 9 bases spanning the gap. Here the CDR3 DNA reads TGCGCCAGCAGCGCCCGGGAACAAGAGACCCAGTACTTC. Its protein product is CASSAREQETQYF.

V gene TRBV5-1 combines with J gene TRBJ2-2, with D hard to call. Germline assignment: CDR1 SGHRS and CDR2 YFSETQ. V was pared by 2 bases and J by 0 bases, with 8 bases between. CDR3 length equals 15 residues. CDR3 sequence (DNA): TGCGCCAGCAGCTTATTTGGCCCGAACACCGGGGAGCTGTTTTTT. Translation gives CASSLFGPNTGELFF. Drawing the rest from reference TRBV5-1 and TRBJ2-2, the complete variable domain is KAGVTQTPRYLIKTRGQQVTLSCSPISGHRSVSWYQQTPGQGLQFLFEYFSETQRNKGNFPGRFSGRQFSNSRSEMNVSTLELGDSALYLCASSLFGPNTGELFFGEGSRLTVL.

At least ten counts were recorded for this clonotype. The DNA of the CDR3 is TGTGCCAGCAGCTTAGGGAGCCAGGGCCCTTATACGCAGTATTTT. Residues: CASSLGSQGPYTQYF. The gene calls are TRBV7-6 and TRBJ2-3; D is possibly TRBD1 (5 bases). Germline V CDR1 and CDR2: SGHVS, FNYEAQ. CDR3 length equals 15 residues. Trimming removed 1 base at V and 7 bases at J, with 15 bases between.

This clonotype was recorded many times. The V gene is TRBV5-1, the J gene TRBJ2-3, with 12 bases matching TRBD2. With 0 bases clipped from V and 1 base from J, the junction kept 6 bases outside the gene matches. Germline V gene data show CDR1 as SGHRS and CDR2 as YFSETQ. The CDR3 extends over 18 amino acids. CDR3 in amino acids: CASSLGLAGGPGTDTQYF. The CDR3, as DNA: TGCGCCAGCAGCTTGGGCCTAGCGGGGGGGCCGGGCACAGATACGCAGTATTTT.

About this clonotype: This may be a read error, as it is one base from a much larger clone. Here the CDR3 omits its conserved ending phenylalanine or tryptophan, so a read error is the likely source. The V gene is TRBV27, the J gene TRBJ2-2; no clear D. The CDR3 runs to 13 residues. The germline gives CDR1 MNHEY, CDR2 SMNVEV (reference sequence). The germline V and J ends were trimmed by 3 bases and 8 bases, with 10 bases remaining between them. In nucleotides, the CDR3 is TGTGCCAGCAGTTTCCGGTGGGGTGGGGAGCTGTTTATT. Translation: CASSFRWGGELFI.

This clonotype has at least ten counts. The chain joins TRBV5-1 to TRBJ2-1; the match to TRBD2 covers 7 bases. The CDR3 has 14 amino acids. The germline V gene encodes CDR1 SGHRS and CDR2 YFSETQ. V shed 0 bases and J 4 bases; nucleotides not matched to a gene: 1. As DNA, the CDR3 is TGCGCCAGCAGCTTGGGGGGGGGATACAATGAGCAGTTCTTC. Translation: CASSLGGGYNEQFF.

This clonotype was recorded at least ten times. The genes are TRBV20-1 and TRBJ1-2, with 7 bases matching TRBD1. The germline gives CDR1 DFQATT, CDR2 SNEGSKA (reference sequence). The V segment lost 3 bases and the J segment 4 bases; nucleotides outside the gene matches: 14. The CDR3 is 16 amino acids. The CDR3: CSARTGSWWVGYGYTF. CDR3 nucleotides: TGCAGTGCTAGGACAGGGAGCTGGTGGGTGGGCTATGGCTACACCTTC.

Ten or more counts support this clonotype. V is TRBV12-3 or TRBV12-4 and J is TRBJ1-1; 7 bases are a match to TRBD1. The CDR3 covers 13 residues. Trimming at V came to 5 bases and at J to 3 bases, leaving 3 bases not matched to a gene. DNA for the CDR3: TGTGCCAGCAGTGAACAGGGGTACACTGAAGCTTTCTTT. This encodes CASSEQGYTEAFF.

This clonotype was seen ten or more times. This rearrangement joins TRBV5-5 to TRBJ1-1; unclear D gene. Trimming shortened V by 2 bases and J by 1 base, and 9 bases separated the two germline ends. From germline, CDR1 is SGHKS and CDR2 YYEKEE (reference sequence). CDR3 length: 14 residues. The CDR3 sequence is CASSFWEGNTEAFF. The CDR3 region has the DNA TGTGCCAGCAGCTTTTGGGAGGGGAACACTGAAGCTTTCTTT.

In this sample, this clonotype turned up a few times. The V call is TRBV9, the J call TRBJ2-3; 7 positions agree with TRBD1. After removal of 4 bases from V and 1 base from J, the junction contained 12 bases not matched to a gene. Per germline, CDR1 SGDLS and CDR2 YYNGEE. This CDR3 has 17 amino acids. The CDR3 DNA sequence: TGTGCCAGCAGCCTCACTTGGGACAGCCTTCGCACAGATACGCAGTATTTT. It yields the protein CASSLTWDSLRTDTQYF.

This clonotype has ten or more counts. This rearrangement joins TRBV7-3 to TRBJ1-2; 7 bases are shared with TRBD1. The junction had 13 bases not matched to a gene; V was cut back by 5 bases and J by 4 bases. This CDR3 has 16 residues. Germline values: CDR1 SGHTA, CDR2 FQGTGA. CDR3 nucleotides: TGTGCCAGCAGCCTCACACCAGGGACAGACATCTATGGCTACACCTTC. This sequence encodes CASSLTPGTDIYGYTF.

In its sample, this clonotype was seen many times. The V gene is TRBV12-3 or TRBV12-4, the J gene TRBJ2-2; D gene ambiguous. The ends were cut back, 5 bases at V and 1 base at J, with 8 bases in the middle. CDR3 length: 14 residues. Here the CDR3 DNA reads TGTGCCAGCAGTCTGGCACTGAACACCGGGGAGCTGTTTTTT. Translation: CASSLALNTGELFF.

This clonotype was picked up a small number of times. The V and J genes are TRBV30 and TRBJ1-5; 7 nucleotides match TRBD1. Germline CDR1 is GTSNPN and CDR2 is SVGIG (reference sequence). There are 15 residues in the CDR3. V lost 2 bases to trimming and J lost 4 bases; unmatched junction nucleotides: 8. The CDR3 spells CAWSFSGTVNQPQHF. CDR3 bases: TGTGCCTGGAGTTTTAGCGGGACAGTAAATCAGCCCCAGCATTTT.

This clonotype was seen many times. V and J are TRBV2 and TRBJ2-2, with 12 bases matching TRBD2. Germline CDR1 SNHLY, CDR2 FYNNEI. The J segment lost 5 bases and the V segment lost 8 bases, leaving 12 bases of the junction unmatched. The CDR3 sequence is 17 residues long. The CDR3 is CASGPWGLAGGTGELFF. Here the CDR3 DNA reads TGTGCCAGCGGCCCCTGGGGGCTAGCGGGGGGGACCGGGGAGCTGTTTTTT.

In its sample, this clonotype ranks as medium-sized. The chain recombines TRBV15 with TRBJ2-7; D may be TRBD1 (6 bases). The CDR3 has 14 residues. V lost 3 bases and J lost 1, with 10 bases in between. Germline lookup yields CDR1 LNHNV and CDR2 YYDKDF (reference sequence). CDR3 sequence: CATSSLRGSYEQYF. The DNA of the CDR3 is TGTGCCACCAGCAGTCTCAGGGGATCCTACGAGCAGTACTTC.

The V call is TRBV4-2, the J call TRBJ2-7; perhaps D is TRBD1 or TRBD2 (5 bases each). This CDR3 region has 16 residues. Germline lookup yields CDR1 LGHNA and CDR2 YNFKEQ. V lost 1 base and J 3 bases, leaving 16 bases between the germline ends. CDR3 DNA: TGTGCCAGCAGCCAAGTCGGGACCCATCCTGACTACGAGCAGTACTTC. This encodes CASSQVGTHPDYEQYF.

This clonotype was recorded many times. The rearrangement uses TRBV12-3 or TRBV12-4 and TRBJ2-1; D unclear. Trimming pared 5 bases from V and 5 bases from J, leaving 13 bases between. The CDR3 totals 14 residues. CDR3 in DNA: TGTGCCAGCAGTCCCAGTCAGATCGACAATGAGCAGTTCTTC. Protein sequence: CASSPSQIDNEQFF.

This clonotype was detected many times. V is TRBV5-1 and J is TRBJ1-1; weak D call: TRBD1 (6 bases). This CDR3 has 14 residues. In germline, CDR1 is SGHRS, CDR2 YFSETQ. Trimming removed 0 bases from V and 1 base from J, with 7 bases in between. The CDR3 coding sequence is TGCGCCAGCAGCTTGGGGGGGGCGAACACTGAAGCTTTCTTT. Encoded protein: CASSLGGANTEAFF. Full variable domain (rest looked up from reference TRBV5-1 and TRBJ1-1): KAGVTQTPRYLIKTRGQQVTLSCSPISGHRSVSWYQQTPGQGLQFLFEYFSETQRNKGNFPGRFSGRQFSNSRSEMNVSTLELGDSALYLCASSLGGANTEAFFGQGTRLTVV.

This clonotype came up a few times. The junction and the germline gene differ at one end; a read error may be behind it. This sequence joins TRBV7-7 and TRBJ2-3, with a tentative D call TRBD1 (6 bases). Germline-derived CDR1 and CDR2 are SSHAT and FNYEAQ (reference sequence). This CDR3 is built from 15 residues. The CDR3 DNA reads TGTGCTAGCAGCCGGGACAATCTTGGCACAGATACGCAGTATTTT. Translated, it gives CASSRDNLGTDTQYF.

This clonotype was seen many times. CDR3 coding DNA: TGTGCCAGCAGCTTAGGGGGAGGGCCGGATACGCAGTATTTT. Protein product: CASSLGGGPDTQYF. This rearrangement joins TRBV7-2 to TRBJ2-3, with 7 nucleotides matching TRBD2. Unmatched junction bases numbered 4, after V lost 1 base and J lost 6 bases. CDR1 and CDR2 (germline): SGHTA, FQGNSA. CDR3 size: 14 residues.

This clonotype was seen many times. The gene calls are TRBV12-3 or TRBV12-4 and TRBJ1-2, with 9 nucleotides matching TRBD1. J gave up 8 bases and V 6 bases, and 13 bases lay outside the gene matches. CDR3 size: 15 residues. In DNA, the CDR3 is TGTGCCAGCAGGGGTAACCCCGGGACAGGGAAGGGCTACACCTTC. Residues: CASRGNPGTGKGYTF.

This clonotype appeared many times. CDR3 protein: CASSLVGRAGKRMNTEAFF. The CDR3 DNA reads TGTGCCAGCAGCTTAGTGGGCCGCGCAGGGAAGCGGATGAACACTGAAGCTTTCTTT. The chain recombines TRBV7-9 with TRBJ1-1; D might be TRBD1 (5 bases). With 1 base removed from V and 0 bases from J, the gap between germline ends came to 21 bases. The CDR3 consists of 19 residues. The germline V gene has CDR1 SEHNR and CDR2 FQNEAQ (reference sequence).

In regard to this clonotype: A read error may be the cause here, since a much bigger clone is one base away. The V gene is TRBV12-3 or TRBV12-4, the J gene TRBJ1-1, with a weak D call TRBD1 (5 bases). The CDR3 has 13 residues. Trimming removed 3 bases from V and 7 bases from J, with 12 bases in between. The CDR3, as DNA: TGTGCCAGCAGTTTGGGGGGGGAGGGTGAAGCTTTCTTT. Protein sequence: CASSLGGEGEAFF.